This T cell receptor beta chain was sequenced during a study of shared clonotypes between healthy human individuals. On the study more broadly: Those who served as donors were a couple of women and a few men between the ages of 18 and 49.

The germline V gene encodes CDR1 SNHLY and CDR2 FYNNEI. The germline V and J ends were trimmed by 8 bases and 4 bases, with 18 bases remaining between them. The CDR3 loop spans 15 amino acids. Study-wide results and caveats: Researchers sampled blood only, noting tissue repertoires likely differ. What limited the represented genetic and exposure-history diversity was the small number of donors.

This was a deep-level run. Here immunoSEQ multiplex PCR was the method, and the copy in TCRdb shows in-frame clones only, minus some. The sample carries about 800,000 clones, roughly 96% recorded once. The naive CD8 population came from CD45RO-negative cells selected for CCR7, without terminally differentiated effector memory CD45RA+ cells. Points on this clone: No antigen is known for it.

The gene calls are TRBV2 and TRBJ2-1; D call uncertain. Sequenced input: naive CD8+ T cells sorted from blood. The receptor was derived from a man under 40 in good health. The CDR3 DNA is TGTGCCAGCCCACGAGGACCCCTCGAGTACAATGAGCAGTTCTTC. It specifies CASPRGPLEYNEQFF.